Shown below are 18 T cell receptor beta chains from a single sample sequenced in a study of vaccination and CD4 T cells after COVID-19. These receptors lack a known antigen. Specified treatment: roughly 10-day PBMC culture with coronavirus spike peptide pools or control peptides (ViraFEST assay). With the Oncomine TCR Beta short-read assay, DNA from cultured CD4+ T cells was sequenced. Each CDR3 protein is one row after TCRdb ran MiXCR on the PCR reads. The sample shows more than 12,000 distinct CDR3 sequences, 50% to 65% of them seen only once. The sample consisted of CD4+ T cells from blood, cultured in vitro, taken before SARS-CoV-2 vaccination. The receptor source for this set is a human donor who had recovered from COVID-19.

The V gene is TRBV10-3, the J gene TRBJ1-6; D is uncertain. Per germline, CDR1 ENHRY and CDR2 SYGVKD. The CDR3 runs to 15 residues. Trimming cost V 3 bases and J 7 bases, with 13 bases left between them. The CDR3 coding sequence is TGTGCCATCAGTGAAGGCACTGAGGTAAATTCACCCCTCCACTTT. Its protein product is CAISEGTEVNSPLHF.

This chain uses TRBV11-3 with TRBJ2-5; 14 bases match TRBD2. The CDR3 extends over 16 amino acids. Germline V gives CDR1 SGHNT, CDR2 YENEEA. With 5 bases clipped from V and 1 base from J, the junction kept 3 bases outside the gene matches. The CDR3 reads CASSAGTSGGQETQYF. CDR3 bases: TGTGCCAGCAGCGCAGGGACTAGCGGGGGCCAAGAGACCCAGTACTTC. Based on the CDR3 plus reference TRBV11-3 and TRBJ2-5, the full variable domain is EAGVVQSPRYKIIEKKQPVAFWCNPISGHNTLYWYLQNLGQGPELLIRYENEEAVDDSQLPKDRFSAERLKGVDSTLKIQPAELGDSAVYLCASSAGTSGGQETQYFGPGTRLLVL.

The chain carries TRBV6-1 and TRBJ2-5, with 8 bases matching TRBD2. With V trimmed by 6 bases and J by 7 bases, 10 bases remained unmatched. This CDR3 has 14 residues. Germline values: CDR1 MNHNS, CDR2 SASEGT. The CDR3 DNA sequence: TGTGCCAGCAGGCGACTAGCGACGGAGGGGACCCAGTACTTC. Its protein product is CASRRLATEGTQYF.

This clonotype was picked up a small number of times. This chain connects TRBV6-5 to TRBJ1-6, with 7 bases aligning to TRBD1. This CDR3 spans 15 amino acids. V trimming: 4 bases; J trimming: 5 bases; junction bases outside the gene matches: 5. Germline CDR1 reads MNHEY; CDR2 reads SVGAGI. CDR3 amino acids: CASSSQGENNSPLHF. The CDR3 bases are TGTGCCAGCAGTTCCCAGGGGGAGAATAATTCACCCCTCCACTTT.

The V and J genes are TRBV19 and TRBJ2-7; TRBD2 is a possible D gene (7 bases). Germline CDR1 is LNHDA and CDR2 is SQIVND (reference sequence). Trimming removed 1 base at V and 3 bases at J, with 10 bases between. This CDR3 has 14 amino acids. The CDR3 loop is CASSIAGGLYEQYF. The CDR3 nucleotides are TGTGCCAGTAGTATAGCCGGGGGGCTCTACGAGCAGTACTTC.

V and J are TRBV6-1 and TRBJ2-3; D may match TRBD1 or TRBD2 (7 bases each). V lost 4 bases and J lost 7, with 12 bases in between. Germline V gene data show CDR1 as MNHNS and CDR2 as SASEGT. The CDR3 has 13 amino acids. In DNA, the CDR3 is TGTGCCAGCAGTGGACAGGGAGGGAATACGCAGTATTTT. Residues: CASSGQGGNTQYF.

The CDR3 sequence: CASSREGRTGELFF. The CDR3 coding sequence is TGTGCCAGTAGTCGAGAGGGGCGCACCGGGGAGCTGTTTTTT. V gene TRBV19 combines with J gene TRBJ2-2, with D perhaps given as TRBD1 or TRBD2 (5 bases each). The CDR3 runs 14 residues. V was shortened by 5 bases and J by 4 bases, with 11 bases between the two germline ends. Germline-derived CDR1 and CDR2 are LNHDA and SQIVND (reference sequence).

This rearrangement joins TRBV6-1 to TRBJ1-1; no clear D gene. The germline V and J ends were trimmed by 10 bases and 0 bases, with 9 bases remaining between them. CDR1 and CDR2 from the germline V gene are MNHNS and SASEGT. The CDR3 runs to 12 residues. CDR3 sequence: CATTDMNTEAFF. CDR3 in DNA: TGTGCCACCACTGACATGAACACTGAAGCTTTCTTT.

About this clonotype: A read error may account for a junction end that differs from germline. This CDR3 is CAWGPRQALEF. The CDR3 DNA follows: TGTGCCTGGGGTCCTAGACAGGCGTTGGAATTT. The chain is built from TRBV30 and TRBJ1-1; possible D gene TRBD1, 6 bases. This CDR3 is built from 11 residues. Germline CDR1 is GTSNPN and CDR2 is SVGIG (reference sequence).

The J gene is TRBJ2-4, the V gene TRBV11-2; 9 nucleotides match TRBD1. CDR3 length: 15 residues. Germline V gene sequence: CDR1 SGHAT, CDR2 FQNNGV. V gave up 5 bases and J gave up 6 bases; unmatched junction bases: 8. CDR3 region: CASSITGGAGNIQYF. CDR3 DNA sequence: TGTGCCAGCAGCATCACAGGGGGCGCGGGAAACATTCAGTACTTC.

The chain links TRBV27 to TRBJ2-3; D is uncertain. CDR1 is MNHEY, CDR2 SMNVEV, per germline (reference sequence). The V gene lost 3 bases and the J gene lost 14 bases, with 12 bases spanning the gap. The CDR3 is made up of 11 amino acids. The CDR3 region is CASSFDGKRYF. The CDR3 DNA sequence: TGTGCCAGCAGTTTCGATGGTAAAAGGTATTTT.

This chain connects TRBV11-3 to TRBJ1-6, with TRBD1 matching over 9 bases. Trimming removed 3 bases from V and 8 bases from J; junction bases left unmatched: 2. CDR1 is SGHNT and CDR2 is YENEEA in the germline V gene. The CDR3 loop spans 14 amino acids. As DNA, the CDR3 is TGTGCCAGCAGCTTGCGACAGGGGGATTCACCCCTCCACTTT. This encodes CASSLRQGDSPLHF.

The chain carries TRBV28 and TRBJ1-6, with D tentatively TRBD1 (5 bases). This CDR3 comprises 19 residues. Germline-derived CDR1 and CDR2 are MDHEN and SYDVKM. Trimming took 2 bases from V and 1 from J, leaving 18 bases between them. CDR3 DNA sequence: TGTGCCAGCAGTTTAGCAGCAGGGACGATAGGTTCCTATAATTCACCCCTCCACTTT. Amino acid sequence: CASSLAAGTIGSYNSPLHF. Complete variable domain (other parts from reference TRBV28 and TRBJ1-6): DVKVTQSSRYLVKRTGEKVFLECVQDMDHENMFWYRQDPGLGLRLIYFSYDVKMKEKGDIPEGYSVSREKKERFSLILESASTNQTSMYLCASSLAAGTIGSYNSPLHFGNGTRLTVT.

The V and J genes are TRBV6-2 or TRBV6-3 and TRBJ1-6; D is perhaps TRBD1 (5 bases). Germline loops: CDR1 MNHEY, CDR2 SVGEGT. Trimming removed 0 bases at V and 9 bases at J, with 18 bases between. This CDR3 has 17 residues. The CDR3 region is CASSYSLSEQGGSPLHF. As DNA, the CDR3 is TGTGCCAGCAGTTACTCGTTGTCGGAGCAGGGAGGTTCACCCCTCCACTTT.

The V gene is TRBV12-3 or TRBV12-4, the J gene TRBJ1-5; D not certain. The ends were cut back, 1 base at V and 10 bases at J, with 8 bases in the middle. This CDR3 is built from 12 residues. The CDR3 reads CASSLDLGPQHF. The CDR3 DNA is TGTGCCAGCAGTTTAGATTTGGGCCCCCAGCATTTT.

The chain recombines TRBV7-9 with TRBJ1-6, with D unclear. V was cut by 5 bases and J by 4 bases, with 9 bases left in between. Germline-derived CDR1 and CDR2 are SEHNR and FQNEAQ (reference sequence). This CDR3 spans 14 amino acids. The CDR3 loop is CASSPNSYNSPLHF. The CDR3, as DNA: TGTGCCAGCAGCCCTAATAGTTATAATTCACCCCTCCACTTT.

The J gene is TRBJ1-1, the V gene TRBV5-1; tentatively, D is TRBD1 (6 bases). V was clipped by 4 bases and J by 0 bases, with 10 bases between them. The CDR3 totals 14 residues. Germline-derived CDR1 and CDR2 are SGHRS and YFSETQ. The CDR3 sequence: CASSLDSLNTEAFF. CDR3 nucleotide sequence: TGCGCCAGCAGCCTGGACAGTCTGAACACTGAAGCTTTCTTT.

The chain joins TRBV7-2 to TRBJ1-1; no clear D gene. This CDR3 has 14 residues. Trimming stripped 0 bases from V and 5 bases from J, with 10 bases between. CDR1 is SGHTA and CDR2 is FQGNSA in the germline V gene. The CDR3 sequence is CASSLAPPVTEAFF. For the CDR3, the DNA is TGTGCCAGCAGCTTAGCGCCTCCCGTGACTGAAGCTTTCTTT. Variable domain in full (rest from reference TRBV7-2 and TRBJ1-1): GAGVSQSPSNKVTEKGKDVELRCDPISGHTALYWYRQSLGQGLEFLIYFQGNSAPDKSGLPSDRFSAERTGGSVSTLTIQRTQQEDSAVYLCASSLAPPVTEAFFGQGTRLTVV.